Included here is one TCR beta chain sequence, with context. In the authors' workflow: Reference gene primers were amplified, and this amplification served to estimate nucleated cell counts. TCRdb's copy holds only in-frame clones and misses some; the assay was immunoSEQ multiplex PCR. V and J calls and clone size come straight from that table; D and trimming were deduced from the DNA. The sample has 48,000 or so clones; approximately 90% are singletons. This sample stems from a study of blood T cell repertoires in COVID-19. Study context: T cells, B-cell-depleted T cells, or PBMCs provided the cDNA or gDNA that served as material.

V was pared by 4 bases and J by 0 bases, with 8 bases of the junction left unmatched. The CDR3 covers 18 residues. The germline V gene has CDR1 SGHTA and CDR2 FQGNSA. Seattle enrolled patients during active infection and tracked them longitudinally. Sequencing was performed on peripheral blood. The chain has TRBV7-2 and TRBJ2-4; TRBD1 agrees at 11 bases. This TCR was recovered from a woman over 75 with COVID-19, enrolled during active disease. The CDR3 reads CASSSRDRGNLAKNIQYF. DNA for the CDR3: TGTGCCAGCAGCTCGAGGGACAGGGGGAACCTAGCCAAAAACATTCAGTACTTC.